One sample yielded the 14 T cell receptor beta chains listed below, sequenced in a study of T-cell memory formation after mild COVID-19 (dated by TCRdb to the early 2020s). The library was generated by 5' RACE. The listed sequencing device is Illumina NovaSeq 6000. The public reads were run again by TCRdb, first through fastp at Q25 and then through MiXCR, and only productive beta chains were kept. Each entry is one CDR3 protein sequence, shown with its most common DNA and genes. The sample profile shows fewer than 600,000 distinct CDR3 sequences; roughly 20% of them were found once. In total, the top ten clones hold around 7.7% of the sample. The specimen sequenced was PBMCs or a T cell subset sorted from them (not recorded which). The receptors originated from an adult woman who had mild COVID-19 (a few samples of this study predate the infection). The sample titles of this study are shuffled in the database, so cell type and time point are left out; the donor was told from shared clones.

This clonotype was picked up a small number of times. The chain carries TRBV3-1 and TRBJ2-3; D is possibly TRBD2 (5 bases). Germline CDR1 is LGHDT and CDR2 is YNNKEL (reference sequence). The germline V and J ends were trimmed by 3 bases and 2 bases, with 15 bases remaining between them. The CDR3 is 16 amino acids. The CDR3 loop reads CASSHLTTPITDTQYF. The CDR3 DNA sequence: TGTGCCAGCAGCCATTTGACTACCCCGATCACAGATACGCAGTATTTT.

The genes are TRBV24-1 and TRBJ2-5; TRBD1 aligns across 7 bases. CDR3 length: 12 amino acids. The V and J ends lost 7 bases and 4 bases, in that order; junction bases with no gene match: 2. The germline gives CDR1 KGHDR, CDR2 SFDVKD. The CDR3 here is CATSDRVETQYF. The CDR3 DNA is TGTGCCACCAGCGACAGGGTAGAGACCCAGTACTTC.

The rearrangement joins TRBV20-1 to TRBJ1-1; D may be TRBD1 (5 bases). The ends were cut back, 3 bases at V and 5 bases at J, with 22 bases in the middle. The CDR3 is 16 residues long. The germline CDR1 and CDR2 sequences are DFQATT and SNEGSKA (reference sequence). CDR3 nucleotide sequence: TGCAGTGCTAGTAAGGGGTATGGACCGGGTGAAACTGAAGCTTTCTTT. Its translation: CSASKGYGPGETEAFF.

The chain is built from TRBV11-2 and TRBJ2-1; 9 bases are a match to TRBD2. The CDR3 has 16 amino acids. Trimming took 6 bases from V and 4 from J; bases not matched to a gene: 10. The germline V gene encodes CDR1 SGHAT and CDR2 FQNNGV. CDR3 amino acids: CASRPDSGRWYNEQFF. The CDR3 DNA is TGTGCCAGCAGACCAGATAGCGGGAGATGGTACAATGAGCAGTTCTTC.

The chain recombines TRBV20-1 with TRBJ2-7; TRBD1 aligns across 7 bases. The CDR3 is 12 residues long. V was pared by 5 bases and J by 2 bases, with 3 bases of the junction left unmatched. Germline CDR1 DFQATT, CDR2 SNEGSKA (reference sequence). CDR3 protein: CSALGTAYEQYF. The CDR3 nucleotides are TGCAGTGCTCTCGGGACAGCCTACGAGCAGTACTTC.

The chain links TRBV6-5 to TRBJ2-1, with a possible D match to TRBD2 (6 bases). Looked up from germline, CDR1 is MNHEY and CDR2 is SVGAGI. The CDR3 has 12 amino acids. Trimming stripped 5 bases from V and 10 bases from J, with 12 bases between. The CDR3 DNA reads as TGTGCCAGCAGTCGCTACAGCGGGGAGCAGTTCTTC. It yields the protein CASSRYSGEQFF.

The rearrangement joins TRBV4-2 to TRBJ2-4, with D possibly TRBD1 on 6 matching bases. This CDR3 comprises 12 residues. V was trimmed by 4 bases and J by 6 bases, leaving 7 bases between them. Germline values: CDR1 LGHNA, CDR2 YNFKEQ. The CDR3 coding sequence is TGTGCCAGCAGCCTGGACAGAAACATTCAGTACTTC. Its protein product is CASSLDRNIQYF.

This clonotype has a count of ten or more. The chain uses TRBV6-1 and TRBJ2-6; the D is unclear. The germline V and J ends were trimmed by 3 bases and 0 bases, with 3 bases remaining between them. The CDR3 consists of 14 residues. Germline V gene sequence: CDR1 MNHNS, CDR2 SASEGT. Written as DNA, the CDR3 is TGTGCCAGCAGTGACAACTCTGGGGCCAACGTCCTGACTTTC. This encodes CASSDNSGANVLTF.

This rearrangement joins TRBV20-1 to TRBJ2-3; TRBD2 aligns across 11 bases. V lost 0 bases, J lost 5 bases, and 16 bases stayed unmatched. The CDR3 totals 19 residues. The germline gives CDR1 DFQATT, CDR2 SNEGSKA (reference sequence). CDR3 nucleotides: TGCAGTGCTAGAGATCCTCTAGCGGGGGGCCGAAGGTTTCGAGATACGCAGTATTTT. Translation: CSARDPLAGGRRFRDTQYF.

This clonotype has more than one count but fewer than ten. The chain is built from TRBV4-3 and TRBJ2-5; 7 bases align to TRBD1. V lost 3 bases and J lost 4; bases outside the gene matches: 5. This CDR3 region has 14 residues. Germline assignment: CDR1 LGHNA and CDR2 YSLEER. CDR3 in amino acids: CASSQWGQPETQYF. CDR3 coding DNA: TGCGCCAGCAGCCAGTGGGGACAGCCAGAGACCCAGTACTTC.

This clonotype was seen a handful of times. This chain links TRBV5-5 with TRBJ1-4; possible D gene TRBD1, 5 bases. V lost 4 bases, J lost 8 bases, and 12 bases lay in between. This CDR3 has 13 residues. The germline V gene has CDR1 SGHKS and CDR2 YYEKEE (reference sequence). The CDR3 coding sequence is TGTGCCAGCAGCCCGGGGACTTCCGAAAAACTGTTTTTT. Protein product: CASSPGTSEKLFF.

CDR3 residues: CASSLGLVGEGDNEQFF. CDR3 sequence (DNA): TGTGCCAGCAGCTTAGGTTTGGTGGGAGAAGGTGACAATGAGCAGTTCTTC. The chain uses TRBV7-9 and TRBJ2-1, with a weak D call TRBD2 (5 bases). The CDR3 spans 17 residues. The ends were cut back, 1 base at V and 5 bases at J, with 18 bases in the middle. CDR1 and CDR2 (germline): SEHNR, FQNEAQ (reference sequence). The entire variable domain, with the rest obtained from reference TRBV7-9 and TRBJ2-1, is as follows: DTGVSQNPRHKITKRGQNVTFRCDPISEHNRLYWYRQTLGQGPEFLTYFQNEAQLEKSRLLSDRFSAERPKGSFSTLEIQRTEQGDSAMYLCASSLGLVGEGDNEQFFGPGTRLTVL.

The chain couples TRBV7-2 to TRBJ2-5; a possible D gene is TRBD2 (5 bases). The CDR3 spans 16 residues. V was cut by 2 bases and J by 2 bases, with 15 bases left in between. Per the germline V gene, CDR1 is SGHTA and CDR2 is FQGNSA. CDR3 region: CASSLRAAGSQETQYF. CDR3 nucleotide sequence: TGTGCCAGCAGCTTACGGGCGGCGGGTTCACAAGAGACCCAGTACTTC.

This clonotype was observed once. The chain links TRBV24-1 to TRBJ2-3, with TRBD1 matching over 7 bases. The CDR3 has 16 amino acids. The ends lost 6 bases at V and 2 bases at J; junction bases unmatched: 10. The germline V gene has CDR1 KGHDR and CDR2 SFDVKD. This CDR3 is CATSTGAVRDTDTQYF. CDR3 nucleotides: TGTGCCACCAGTACAGGGGCGGTTAGAGACACAGATACGCAGTATTTT.